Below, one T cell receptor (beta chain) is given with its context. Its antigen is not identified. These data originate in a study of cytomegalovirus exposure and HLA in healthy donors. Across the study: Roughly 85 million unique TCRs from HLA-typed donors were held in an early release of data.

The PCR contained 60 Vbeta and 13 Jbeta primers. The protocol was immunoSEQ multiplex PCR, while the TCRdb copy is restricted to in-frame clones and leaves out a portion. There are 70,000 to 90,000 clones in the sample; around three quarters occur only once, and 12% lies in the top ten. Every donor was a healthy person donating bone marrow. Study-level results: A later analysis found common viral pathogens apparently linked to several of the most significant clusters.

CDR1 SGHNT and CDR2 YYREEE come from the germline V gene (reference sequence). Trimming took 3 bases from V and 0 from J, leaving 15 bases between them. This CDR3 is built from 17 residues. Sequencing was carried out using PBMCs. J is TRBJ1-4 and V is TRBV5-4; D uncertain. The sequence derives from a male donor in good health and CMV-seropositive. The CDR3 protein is CASSWRPYSATNEKLFF. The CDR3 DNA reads TGTGCCAGCAGCTGGAGGCCCTACAGTGCAACTAATGAAAAACTGTTTTTT.